Reported below is one TCR beta chain. TCRdb itself ran the RACE reads through MiXCR, one entry per CDR3 protein. The sample lists roughly 120,000 distinct CDR3 sequences; roughly 9% were seen once. As to time point: healthy volunteer bleed at 2 weeks. Extraction of total RNA was performed on unfractionated whole blood. These data are taken from a study of human T cells and chemical hapten exposure. The CDR3 is 15 amino acids. The V end was cut by 6 bases, the J end by 2 bases, with 16 bases between. The V gene's germline CDR1 is DFQATT and CDR2 SNEGSKA (reference sequence). The V and J genes are TRBV20-1 and TRBJ1-4; the D gene is possibly TRBD1 (6 bases). This TCR was sampled from a male donor in good health. Some clones in this sample may be carry-over from other donors' samples. What was sequenced was whole blood. DNA for the CDR3: TGCAGTGCGGTCGGGGGGCCCTCTACTAATGAAAAACTGTTTTTT. Residues: CSAVGGPSTNEKLFF.